This record concerns one T cell receptor beta chain sequence. The entry originates in a study of T cell responses to AZD1222 COVID-19 vaccine. Sequenced by immunoSEQ multiplex PCR; TCRdb stores in-frame clones only, minus some. The sample contains 130,000 to 150,000 clones, roughly 90% of which appear only once. Deletions cut 6 bases from V and 3 bases from J, with 12 bases between. The CDR3 covers 13 residues. In germline, CDR1 is SEHNR, CDR2 FQNEAQ (reference sequence). The rearrangement joins TRBV7-9 to TRBJ2-7; D is possibly TRBD1 or TRBD2 (5 bases each). The input for sequencing was peripheral blood, taken on day 0 of AZD1222 vaccination. The clonotype comes from an adult in good health. This chain's CDR3 is CASRWDQGYEQYF. The CDR3 DNA reads TGTGCCAGCAGGTGGGACCAAGGCTACGAGCAGTACTTC.